The clone carrying this TCR beta chain has at least ten counts. Trimming cost V 6 bases and J 0 bases; bases outside gene matches: 10. Germline loops: CDR1 LNHDA, CDR2 SQIVND (reference sequence). The CDR3 extends over 17 amino acids. This record belongs to a study of regulatory T cells in long-lasting Graves disease. Across the whole study: Patients newly diagnosed with Graves' had been on antithyroid drugs for under 3 months.

HTBI primers from iRepertoire and Arm-PCR of CDR3 regions yielded the TCR beta libraries. TCRdb reprocessed the multiplex PCR reads with MiXCR, giving one entry per CDR3 protein. In the table there are approximately 400,000 distinct CDR3 sequences, over 9.5% of which are singletons. The time point: newly diagnosed GD, antithyroid drugs for less than 3 months. Following extraction of RNA from PBMCs, that RNA was used to make the TCR library. These sequences were also reported in another study, on T cells in Graves' hyperthyroidism and ophthalmopathy.

The sequence was obtained from a woman under 30 with Graves disease. The rearrangement links TRBV19 to TRBJ2-7; 11 bases line up with TRBD2. This specimen was peripheral blood mononuclear cells (PBMCs), taken at new diagnosis, from a patient treated with antithyroid drugs. The CDR3 nucleotides are TGTGCCAGTAGCTCCGGGACTAGCGGACGAAGCTCCTACGAGCAGTACTTC. It specifies CASSSGTSGRSSYEQYF.